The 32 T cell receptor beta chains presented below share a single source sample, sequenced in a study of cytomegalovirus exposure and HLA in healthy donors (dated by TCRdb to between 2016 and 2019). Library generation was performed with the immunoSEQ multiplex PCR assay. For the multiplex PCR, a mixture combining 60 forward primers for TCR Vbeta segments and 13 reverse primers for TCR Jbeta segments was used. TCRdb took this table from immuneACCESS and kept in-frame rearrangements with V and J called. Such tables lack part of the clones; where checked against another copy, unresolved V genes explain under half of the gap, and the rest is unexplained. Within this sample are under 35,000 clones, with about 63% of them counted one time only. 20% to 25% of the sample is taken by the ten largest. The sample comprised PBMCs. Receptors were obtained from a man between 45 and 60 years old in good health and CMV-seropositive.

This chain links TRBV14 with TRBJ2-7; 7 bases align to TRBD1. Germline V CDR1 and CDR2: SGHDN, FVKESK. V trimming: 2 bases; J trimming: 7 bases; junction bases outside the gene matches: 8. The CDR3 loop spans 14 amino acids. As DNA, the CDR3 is TGTGCCAGCAGCCAACTCGGACAGGCTAGGGAGCAGTACTTC. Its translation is CASSQLGQAREQYF.

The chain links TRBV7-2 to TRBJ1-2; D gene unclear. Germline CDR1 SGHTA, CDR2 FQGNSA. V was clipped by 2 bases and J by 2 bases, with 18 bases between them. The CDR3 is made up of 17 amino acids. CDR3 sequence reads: CASSLSVQTLDNYGYTF. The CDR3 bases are TGTGCCAGCAGCTTATCCGTGCAGACGCTAGACAACTATGGCTACACCTTC. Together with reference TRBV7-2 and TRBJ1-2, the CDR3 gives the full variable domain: GAGVSQSPSNKVTEKGKDVELRCDPISGHTALYWYRQSLGQGLEFLIYFQGNSAPDKSGLPSDRFSAERTGGSVSTLTIQRTQQEDSAVYLCASSLSVQTLDNYGYTFGSGTRLTVV.

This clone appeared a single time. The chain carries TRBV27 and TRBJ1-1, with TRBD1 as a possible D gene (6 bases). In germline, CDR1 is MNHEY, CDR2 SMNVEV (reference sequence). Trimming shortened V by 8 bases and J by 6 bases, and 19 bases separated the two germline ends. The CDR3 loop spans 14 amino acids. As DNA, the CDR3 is TGTGCCAGCCTGGGCCGGGGGGCGCGGTCTGAAGCTTTCTTT. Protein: CASLGRGARSEAFF.

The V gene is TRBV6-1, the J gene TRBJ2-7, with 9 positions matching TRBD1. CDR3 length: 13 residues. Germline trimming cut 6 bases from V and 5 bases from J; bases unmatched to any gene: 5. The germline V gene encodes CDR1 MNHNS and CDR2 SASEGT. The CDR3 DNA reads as TGTGCCAGCAGCAGACAGGGGGGCGACGAGCAGTACTTC. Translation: CASSRQGGDEQYF.

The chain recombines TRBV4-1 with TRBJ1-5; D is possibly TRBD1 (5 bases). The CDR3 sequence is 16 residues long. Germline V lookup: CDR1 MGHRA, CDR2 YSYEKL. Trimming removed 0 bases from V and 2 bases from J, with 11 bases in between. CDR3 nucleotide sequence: TGCGCCAGCAGCCAAGATGGGGGGATTGGCAATCAGCCCCAGCATTTT. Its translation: CASSQDGGIGNQPQHF.

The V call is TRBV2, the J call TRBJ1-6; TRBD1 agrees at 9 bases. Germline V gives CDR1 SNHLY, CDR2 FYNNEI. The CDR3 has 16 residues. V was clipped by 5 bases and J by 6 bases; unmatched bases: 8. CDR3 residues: CASSPQGAQVNSPLHF. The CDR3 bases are TGTGCCAGCAGTCCACAGGGGGCGCAGGTTAATTCACCCCTCCACTTT. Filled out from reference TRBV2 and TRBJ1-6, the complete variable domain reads EPEVTQTPSHQVTQMGQEVILRCVPISNHLYFYWYRQILGQKVEFLVSFYNNEISEKSEIFDDQFSVERPDGSNFTLKIRSTKLEDSAMYFCASSPQGAQVNSPLHFGNGTRLTVT.

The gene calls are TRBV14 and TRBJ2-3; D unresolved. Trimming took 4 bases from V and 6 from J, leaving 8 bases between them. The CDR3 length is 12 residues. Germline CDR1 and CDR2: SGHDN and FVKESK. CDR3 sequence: CASSPQLDTQYF. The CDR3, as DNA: TGTGCCAGCAGCCCACAGTTGGATACGCAGTATTTT.

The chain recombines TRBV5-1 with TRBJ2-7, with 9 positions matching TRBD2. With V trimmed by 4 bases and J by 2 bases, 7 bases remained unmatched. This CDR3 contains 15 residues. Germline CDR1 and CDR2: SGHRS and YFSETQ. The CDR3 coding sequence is TGCGCCAGCAGCCCAAAAGCGGGGGGAACCTACGAGCAGTACTTC. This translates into CASSPKAGGTYEQYF.

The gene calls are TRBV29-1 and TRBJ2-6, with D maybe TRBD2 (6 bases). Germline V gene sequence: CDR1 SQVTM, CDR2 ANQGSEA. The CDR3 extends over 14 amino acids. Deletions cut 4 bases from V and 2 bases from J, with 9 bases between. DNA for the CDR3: TGCAGCGTTGGGACGGGGGCTGGGGCCAACGTCCTGACTTTC. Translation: CSVGTGAGANVLTF.

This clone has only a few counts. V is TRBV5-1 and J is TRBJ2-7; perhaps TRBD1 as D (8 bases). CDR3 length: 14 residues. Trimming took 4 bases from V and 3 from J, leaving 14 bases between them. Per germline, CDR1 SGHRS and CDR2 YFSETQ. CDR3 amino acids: CASSEQGEGYEQYF. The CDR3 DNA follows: TGCGCCAGCAGCGAACAGGGGGAGGGCTACGAGCAGTACTTC.

CDR3 amino acids: CAWSGDRGNSNQPQHF. In DNA, the CDR3 is TGTGCCTGGAGTGGGGACAGGGGGAATAGCAATCAGCCCCAGCATTTT. J is TRBJ1-5 and V is TRBV30; 11 nucleotides line up with TRBD1. V was clipped by 1 base and J by 0 bases; unmatched bases: 2. The CDR3 is made up of 16 amino acids. Germline CDR1 and CDR2: GTSNPN and SVGIG (reference sequence).

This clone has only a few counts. Here the CDR3 DNA reads TGTGCCAGCAGTGTATCGTGGACAGGGGTCTCCTACGAGCAGTACTTC. Its protein product is CASSVSWTGVSYEQYF. The chain joins TRBV2 to TRBJ2-7; 9 bases are a match to TRBD1. Unmatched junction bases numbered 7, after V lost 4 bases and J lost 0 bases. Per germline, CDR1 SNHLY and CDR2 FYNNEI. The CDR3 runs to 16 residues.

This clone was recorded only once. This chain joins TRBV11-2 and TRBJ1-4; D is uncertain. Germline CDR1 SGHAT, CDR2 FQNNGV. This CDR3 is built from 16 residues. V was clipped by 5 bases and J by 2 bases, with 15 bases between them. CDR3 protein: CASSPRWEGTNEKLFF. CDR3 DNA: TGTGCCAGCAGCCCCCGATGGGAGGGCACTAATGAAAAACTGTTTTTT.

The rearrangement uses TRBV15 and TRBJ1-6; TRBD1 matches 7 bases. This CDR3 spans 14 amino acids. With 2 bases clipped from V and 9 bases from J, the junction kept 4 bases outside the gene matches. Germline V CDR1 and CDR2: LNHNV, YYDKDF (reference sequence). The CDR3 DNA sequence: TGTGCCACCAGCAGAAATTACAGGGGTTCACCCCTCCACTTT. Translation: CATSRNYRGSPLHF.

CDR3 sequence (DNA): TGTGCCAGCAGCTTCTCTAATACGCAGTATTTT. Protein: CASSFSNTQYF. The genes are TRBV5-6 and TRBJ2-3; D is unclear. The germline V gene has CDR1 SGHDT and CDR2 YYEEEE. V was shortened by 2 bases and J by 7 bases, with 5 bases between the two germline ends. The CDR3 is made up of 11 amino acids.

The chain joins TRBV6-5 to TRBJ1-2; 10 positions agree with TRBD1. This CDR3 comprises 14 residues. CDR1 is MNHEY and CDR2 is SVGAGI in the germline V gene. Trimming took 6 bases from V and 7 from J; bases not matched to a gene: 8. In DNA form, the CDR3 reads TGTGCCAGCAGCCCGACAGGGGGCGCCGGTGGCTACACCTTC. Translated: CASSPTGGAGGYTF.

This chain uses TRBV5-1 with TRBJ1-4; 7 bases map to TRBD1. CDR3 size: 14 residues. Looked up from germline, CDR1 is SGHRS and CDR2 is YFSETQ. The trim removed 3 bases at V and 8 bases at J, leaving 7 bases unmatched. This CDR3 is CASSYTGAGEKLFF. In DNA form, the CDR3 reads TGCGCCAGCAGCTACACAGGGGCGGGAGAAAAACTGTTTTTT.

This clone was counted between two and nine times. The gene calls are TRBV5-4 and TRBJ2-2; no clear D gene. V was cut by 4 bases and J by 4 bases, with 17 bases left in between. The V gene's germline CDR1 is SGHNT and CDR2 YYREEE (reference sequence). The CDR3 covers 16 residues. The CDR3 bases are TGTGCCAGCAGCCCCTCACGCATCCGGAGCACCGGGGAGCTGTTTTTT. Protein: CASSPSRIRSTGELFF.

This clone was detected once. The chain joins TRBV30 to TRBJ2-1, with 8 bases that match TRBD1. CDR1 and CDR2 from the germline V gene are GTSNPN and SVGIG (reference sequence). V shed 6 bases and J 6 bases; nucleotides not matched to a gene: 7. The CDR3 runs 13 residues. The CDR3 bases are TGTGCCTGTTGGGACAGGAGGGGCAATGAGCAGTTCTTC. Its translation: CACWDRRGNEQFF.

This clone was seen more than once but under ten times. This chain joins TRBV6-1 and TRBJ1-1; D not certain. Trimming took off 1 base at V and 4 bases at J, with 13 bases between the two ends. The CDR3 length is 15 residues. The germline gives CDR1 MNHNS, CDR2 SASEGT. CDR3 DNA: TGTGCCAGCAGTGAAGTTGGAGGGAGGGTCACTGAAGCTTTCTTT. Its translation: CASSEVGGRVTEAFF.

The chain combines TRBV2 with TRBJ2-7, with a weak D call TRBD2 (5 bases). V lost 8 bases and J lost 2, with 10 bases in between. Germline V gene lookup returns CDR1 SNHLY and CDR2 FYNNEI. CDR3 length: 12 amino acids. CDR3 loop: CASGRSPYEQYF. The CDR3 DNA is TGTGCCAGCGGGAGATCACCCTACGAGCAGTACTTC.

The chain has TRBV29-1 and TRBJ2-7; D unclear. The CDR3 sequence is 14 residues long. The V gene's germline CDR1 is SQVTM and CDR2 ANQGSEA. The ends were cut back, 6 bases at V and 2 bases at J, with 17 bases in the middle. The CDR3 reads CSVKHLGSTYEQYF. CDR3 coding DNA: TGCAGCGTAAAACATCTCGGGTCCACCTACGAGCAGTACTTC.

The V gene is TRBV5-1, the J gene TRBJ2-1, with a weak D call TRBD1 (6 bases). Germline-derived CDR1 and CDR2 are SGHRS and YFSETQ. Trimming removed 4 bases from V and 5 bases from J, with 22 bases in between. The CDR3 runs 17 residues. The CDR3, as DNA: TGCGCCAGCAGCCGAGACGGGACACAATCACGGAACAATGAGCAGTTCTTC. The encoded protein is CASSRDGTQSRNNEQFF.

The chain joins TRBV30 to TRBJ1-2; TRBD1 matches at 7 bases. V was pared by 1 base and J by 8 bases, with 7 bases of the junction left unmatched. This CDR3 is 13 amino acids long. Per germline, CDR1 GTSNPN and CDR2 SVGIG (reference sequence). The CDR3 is CAWSGQGVLGYTF. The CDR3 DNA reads TGTGCCTGGAGTGGTCAGGGGGTGTTGGGCTACACCTTC.

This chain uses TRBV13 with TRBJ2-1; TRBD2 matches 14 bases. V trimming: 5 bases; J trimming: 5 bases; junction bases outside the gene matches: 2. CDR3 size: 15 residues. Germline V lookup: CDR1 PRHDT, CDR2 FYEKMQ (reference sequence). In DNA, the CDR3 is TGTGCCAGCAGCCCGACTAGCGGGAGGGACAATGAGCAGTTCTTC. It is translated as CASSPTSGRDNEQFF. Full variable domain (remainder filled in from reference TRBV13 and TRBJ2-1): AAGVIQSPRHLIKEKRETATLKCYPIPRHDTVYWYQQGPGQDPQFLISFYEKMQSDKGSIPDRFSAQQFSDYHSELNMSSLELGDSALYFCASSPTSGRDNEQFFGPGTRLTVL.

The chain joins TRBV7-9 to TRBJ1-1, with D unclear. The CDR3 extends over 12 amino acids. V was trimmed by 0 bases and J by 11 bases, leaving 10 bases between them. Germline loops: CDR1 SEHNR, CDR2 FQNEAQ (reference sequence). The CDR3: CASSLAQWPAFF. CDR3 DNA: TGTGCCAGCAGCTTAGCGCAATGGCCCGCTTTCTTT.

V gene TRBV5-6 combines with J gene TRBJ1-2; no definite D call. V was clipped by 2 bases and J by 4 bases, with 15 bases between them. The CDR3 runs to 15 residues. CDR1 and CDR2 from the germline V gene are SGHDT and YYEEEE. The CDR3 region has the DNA TGTGCCAGCAGCTTTTTCGCAAGAGCATTCTATGGCTACACCTTC. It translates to CASSFFARAFYGYTF. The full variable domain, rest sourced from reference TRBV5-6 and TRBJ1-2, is DAGVTQSPTHLIKTRGQQVTLRCSPKSGHDTVSWYQQALGQGPQFIFQYYEEEERQRGNFPDRFSGHQFPNYSSELNVNALLLGDSALYLCASSFFARAFYGYTFGSGTRLTVV.

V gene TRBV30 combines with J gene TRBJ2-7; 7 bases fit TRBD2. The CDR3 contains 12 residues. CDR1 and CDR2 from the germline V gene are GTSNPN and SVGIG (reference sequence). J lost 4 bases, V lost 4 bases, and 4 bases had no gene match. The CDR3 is CAWTPGGYEQYF. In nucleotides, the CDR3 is TGTGCCTGGACGCCCGGGGGGTACGAGCAGTACTTC.

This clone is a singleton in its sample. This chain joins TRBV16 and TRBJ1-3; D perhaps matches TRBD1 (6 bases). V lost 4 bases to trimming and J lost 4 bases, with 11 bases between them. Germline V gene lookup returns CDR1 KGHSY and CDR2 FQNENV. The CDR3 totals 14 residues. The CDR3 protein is CASSPRTDGNTIYF. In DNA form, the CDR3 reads TGTGCCAGCAGCCCCCGGACAGACGGAAACACCATATATTTT.

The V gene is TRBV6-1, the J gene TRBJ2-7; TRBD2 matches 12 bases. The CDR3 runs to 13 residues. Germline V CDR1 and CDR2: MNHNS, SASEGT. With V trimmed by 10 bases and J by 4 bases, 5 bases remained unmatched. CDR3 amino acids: CATGLAGLYEQYF. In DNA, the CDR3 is TGTGCCACGGGACTAGCGGGCTTATACGAGCAGTACTTC.

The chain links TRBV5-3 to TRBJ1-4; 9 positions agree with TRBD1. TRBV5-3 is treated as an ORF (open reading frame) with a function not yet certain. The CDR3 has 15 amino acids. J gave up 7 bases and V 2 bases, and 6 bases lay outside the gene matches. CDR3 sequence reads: CARSFLQGAGEKLFF. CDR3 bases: TGTGCCAGAAGCTTCCTACAGGGGGCGGGTGAAAAACTGTTTTTT.

The CDR3 loop is CAWSRRQGFTEAFF. CDR3 DNA: TGTGCCTGGAGCCGTCGACAGGGGTTCACTGAAGCTTTCTTT. The chain recombines TRBV30 with TRBJ1-1; 8 bases are shared with TRBD1. CDR3 size: 14 residues. The V segment lost 3 bases and the J segment 4 bases; nucleotides outside the gene matches: 7. Germline V gives CDR1 GTSNPN, CDR2 SVGIG (reference sequence).